The text below deals with one TCR beta chain. The length of the CDR3 is 13 residues. V was shortened by 6 bases and J by 4 bases, with 14 bases between the two germline ends. Per germline, CDR1 DFQATT and CDR2 SNEGSKA (reference sequence). These data come from a study of T-cell reconstitution after alpha-beta-depleted transplantation in children. Library preparation (for TCRbeta) was performed with unique molecular identifiers. One entry per CDR3 protein, called by TCRdb with MiXCR from the PCR reads. The data show 120,000 to 150,000 distinct CDR3 sequences, with 8.8% seen just once and 15% to 20% held by the top ten.

The chain has TRBV20-1 and TRBJ2-3; D may be TRBD1 or TRBD2 (6 bases each). The sequence derives from a female patient aged 2-9 years who had a stem cell transplant for congenital amegakaryocytic thrombocytopenia, so the T cells may come from the graft donor. The sample here was PBMCs, mostly from graft donor cells, taken 180 days after TCRalphabeta/CD19-depleted stem cell transplant. CDR3 amino acids: CSAPEGVADTQYF. The CDR3 DNA is TGCAGTGCCCCGGAGGGGGTGGCAGATACGCAGTATTTT.